A selection of T cell receptor beta chains follows, all from one sample in a study of cytomegalovirus exposure and HLA in healthy donors. Using immunoSEQ multiplex PCR, the repertoire was profiled, and TCRdb retains in-frame clones only, with some absent. The sample comprises 180,000 or so clones, 72% of which are singletons, and 2% to 3% rests with the top ten. The sequenced sample was PBMCs. The receptors were gathered from a human donor in good health. Each CDR3 is given with its conserved first and last residue. The order of the fields is J gene, V gene, D gene, clone size, CDR3 protein, CDR3 DNA. D genes are given only for firm matches. Expanded clones are given a class, and other clones once, few, many or no size at all.

J: TRBJ2-7; V: TRBV12-5; D: TRBD1; size: NA; CDR3: CASGLGTGAIYEQYF; DNA: TGTGCTAGTGGTTTGGGGACAGGGGCGATATACGAGCAGTACTTC
J: TRBJ2-7; V: TRBV9; D: NA; size: NA; CDR3: CASSVAVDSLHEQYF; DNA: TGTGCCAGCAGCGTAGCTGTGGACAGTCTACACGAGCAGTACTTC
J: TRBJ2-5; V: TRBV9; D: TRBD1; size: NA; CDR3: CASSVGGQGGQETQYF; DNA: TGTGCCAGCAGCGTAGGGGGACAGGGCGGCCAAGAGACCCAGTACTTC
J: TRBJ2-7; V: TRBV2; D: TRBD1; size: NA; CDR3: CASRQGTPHEQYF; DNA: TGTGCCAGTAGACAGGGGACTCCCCACGAGCAGTACTTC
J: TRBJ2-7; V: TRBV9; D: NA; size: NA; CDR3: CASSPSGSRVYEQYF; DNA: TGTGCCAGCAGCCCATCCGGGAGCAGGGTCTACGAGCAGTACTTC
J: TRBJ2-3; V: TRBV9; D: TRBD2; size: NA; CDR3: CASSVARVAGGTDTQYF; DNA: TGTGCCAGCAGCGTAGCTAGGGTAGCGGGGGGCACAGATACGCAGTATTTT
J: TRBJ1-1; V: TRBV4-1; D: NA; size: NA; CDR3: CASSLLGGRMEAFF; DNA: TGCGCCAGCAGCCTATTGGGGGGGAGAATGGAAGCTTTCTTT
J: TRBJ2-5; V: TRBV19; D: NA; size: few; CDR3: CASSTPEETQYF; DNA: TGTGCCAGTAGTACCCCAGAAGAGACCCAGTACTTC
J: TRBJ1-1; V: TRBV5-1; D: TRBD1; size: NA; CDR3: CASSLRDRALNTEAFF; DNA: TGCGCCAGCAGCTTGAGGGACAGGGCTTTGAACACTGAAGCTTTCTTT
J: TRBJ1-1; V: TRBV6-4; D: TRBD1; size: NA; CDR3: CASSDQTGAKAFF; DNA: TGTGCCAGCAGTGATCAGACAGGGGCGAAAGCTTTCTTT
J: TRBJ2-1; V: TRBV11-2; D: NA; size: NA; CDR3: CASSSNTGFSEQFF; DNA: TGTGCCAGCAGCTCGAACACAGGGTTCAGCGAGCAGTTCTTC
J: TRBJ1-4; V: TRBV5-8; D: NA; size: NA; CDR3: CASSPLGGPGPIREKLFF; DNA: TGTGCCAGCAGTCCTCTTGGGGGCCCCGGGCCCATACGGGAAAAACTGTTTTTT